Here is one T cell receptor beta chain with its context. The antigen is undetermined. Trimming took 5 bases from V and 4 from J; bases not matched to a gene: 10. The germline gives CDR1 DFQATT, CDR2 SNEGSKA (reference sequence). The CDR3 is made up of 17 amino acids. MiXCR, run by TCRdb on the reads, gives a single entry per CDR3 protein. The table shows some 60,000 distinct CDR3 sequences, with approximately 60% occurring only once. These data come from a study of type 1 regulatory T cells. The wider study: This in vitro CD4 product, T-allo10, is enriched for Tr1 cells and alloantigen-specific.

Overall study results and limits: Compared with non-type 1 regulatory T cells, type 1 regulatory T cells showed a more restricted TCR repertoire.

Sequencing was performed on cultured non-Tr1 T cells, either the whole culture or a sorted T cell fraction (not recorded which). The chain has TRBV20-1 and TRBJ2-2; 13 nucleotides align to TRBD2. This clonotype was sampled from a human donor in good health. The CDR3 protein is CSAVTSGRAMSTGELFF. In nucleotides, the CDR3 is TGCAGTGCTGTTACTAGCGGGAGGGCTATGAGCACCGGGGAGCTGTTTTTT.